Below are 13 T cell receptor beta chains sequenced from a single sample in a study of beta chain features in type 1 diabetes. Reverse transcription of all isolated RNA meant that expressed TCRB transcripts were sequenced. Assay used: immunoSEQ multiplex PCR; TCRdb lists only in-frame clones, some missing. The table lists more than 350,000 clones, around 10% of them singletons. Sequenced material: naive CD4+ T cells from blood. Source of these receptors: a woman in her late teens or twenties in good health.

This chain connects TRBV5-1 to TRBJ2-6; D uncertain. The germline CDR1 and CDR2 sequences are SGHRS and YFSETQ. V was pared by 0 bases and J by 2 bases, with 3 bases between. The CDR3 covers 14 residues. This CDR3 is CASSLGAGANVLTF. In nucleotides, the CDR3 is TGCGCCAGCAGCTTGGGGGCTGGGGCCAACGTCCTGACTTTC.

The chain joins TRBV7-9 to TRBJ1-2; perhaps TRBD1 as D (5 bases). With 1 base removed from V and 4 bases from J, the gap between germline ends came to 7 bases. Per the germline V gene, CDR1 is SEHNR and CDR2 is FQNEAQ (reference sequence). This CDR3 is 13 amino acids long. In DNA, the CDR3 is TGTGCCAGCAGCTTAGAACAGGCCTATGGCTACACCTTC. Residues: CASSLEQAYGYTF.

The rearrangement links TRBV7-2 to TRBJ2-5, with D unresolved. Per germline, CDR1 SGHTA and CDR2 FQGNSA. CDR3 length equals 12 residues. The germline V and J ends were trimmed by 0 bases and 7 bases, with 6 bases remaining between them. CDR3 DNA: TGTGCCAGCAGCTTAGCACCGCCGACCCAGTACTTC. It is translated as CASSLAPPTQYF.

The chain uses TRBV18 and TRBJ2-1; D perhaps matches TRBD2 (6 bases). Trimming removed 5 bases at V and 0 bases at J, with 11 bases between. CDR3 length: 15 residues. Germline V gene sequence: CDR1 KGHSH, CDR2 LQKENI. In DNA, the CDR3 is TGTGCCAGCTCAATAGCGGTGAGCTCCTACAATGAGCAGTTCTTC. It is translated as CASSIAVSSYNEQFF.

This clone was seen more than once but under ten times. The chain uses TRBV21-1 and TRBJ2-3; TRBD2, the table's D call, was not compared with the DNA. TRBV21-1 is reported as a pseudogene. This CDR3 is built from 15 residues. The CDR3 sequence: CASRALEGGTDTQYF. As DNA, the CDR3 is TGTGCCAGCAGAGCTCTGGAGGGAGGCACAGATACGCAGTATTTT.

This clone was counted a few times. The rearrangement uses TRBV30 and TRBJ2-2; a weak D match, TRBD2 (5 bases). Trimming pared 3 bases from V and 2 bases from J, leaving 10 bases between. Germline loops: CDR1 GTSNPN, CDR2 SVGIG (reference sequence). This CDR3 contains 14 residues. DNA of the CDR3: TGTGCCTGGAGGAGGGCTTATAACACCGGGGAGCTGTTTTTT. It codes for CAWRRAYNTGELFF.

CDR3 residues: CASTGSRQGAFWTEAFF. DNA for the CDR3: TGTGCCAGCACCGGCTCCAGGCAGGGGGCTTTTTGGACTGAAGCTTTCTTT. The V gene is TRBV11-1, the J gene TRBJ1-1; 8 bases align to TRBD1. The CDR3 contains 17 residues. V shed 7 bases, J shed 5 bases, and the junction held 18 bases outside the gene matches. Germline CDR1 SGHAT, CDR2 FQDESV (reference sequence). Full variable domain (remainder filled in from reference TRBV11-1 and TRBJ1-1): EAEVAQSPRYKITEKSQAVAFWCDPISGHATLYWYRQILGQGPELLVQFQDESVVDDSQLPKDRFSAERLKGVDSTLKIQPAELGDSAMYLCASTGSRQGAFWTEAFFGQGTRLTVV.

This clone has more than one count but fewer than ten. The chain has TRBV2 and TRBJ1-2; D unclear. The CDR3 totals 11 residues. Trimming left V 3 bases short and J 4 bases short, with 3 bases between. CDR1 SNHLY and CDR2 FYNNEI come from the germline V gene. CDR3 DNA: TGTGCCAGCAGTGATACCTATGGCTACACCTTC. It codes for CASSDTYGYTF. The full variable domain, completed using reference TRBV2 and TRBJ1-2, is EPEVTQTPSHQVTQMGQEVILRCVPISNHLYFYWYRQILGQKVEFLVSFYNNEISEKSEIFDDQFSVERPDGSNFTLKIRSTKLEDSAMYFCASSDTYGYTFGSGTRLTVV.

There are a few counts of this clone. This chain uses TRBV25-1 with TRBJ2-1, with a tentative D call TRBD2 (7 bases). CDR3 length equals 13 residues. CDR1 and CDR2 (germline): MGHDK, SYGVNS. V was trimmed by 8 bases and J by 8 bases, leaving 16 bases between them. The CDR3 spells CASGQRGGHEQFF. The CDR3 region has the DNA TGTGCCAGCGGTCAGAGGGGGGGGCATGAGCAGTTCTTC.

Ten or more counts support this clone. V is TRBV29-1 and J is TRBJ2-3; D call uncertain. This CDR3 region has 13 residues. Germline V gives CDR1 SQVTM, CDR2 ANQGSEA. Trimming removed 4 bases at V and 2 bases at J, with 10 bases between. This CDR3 is CSVGIRLTDTQYF. The CDR3 DNA is TGCAGCGTTGGGATTCGGCTCACAGATACGCAGTATTTT.

This clone was counted between two and nine times. This chain connects TRBV18 to TRBJ1-1, with D unresolved. The germline CDR1 and CDR2 sequences are KGHSH and LQKENI. V lost 0 bases and J 4 bases, leaving 9 bases between the germline ends. The CDR3 loop spans 14 amino acids. CDR3 DNA: TGTGCCAGCTCACCACCGCCCAGAAGCACTGAAGCTTTCTTT. It translates to CASSPPPRSTEAFF.

This chain joins TRBV28 and TRBJ2-7; D is ambiguous. Deletions cut 5 bases from V and 2 bases from J, with 4 bases between. CDR1 MDHEN and CDR2 SYDVKM come from the germline V gene. There are 11 residues in the CDR3. CDR3 DNA sequence: TGTGCCAGCAGTACCCCCTACGAGCAGTACGTC. As protein: CASSTPYEQYV.

A word on this clone: At the DNA level, this CDR3 is encoded by other sequences in the same sample as well. V gene TRBV5-1 combines with J gene TRBJ2-3; D unresolved. The V end lost 1 base, the J end lost 2 bases, and 2 bases lay between the germline ends. There are 12 residues in the CDR3. Looked up from germline, CDR1 is SGHRS and CDR2 is YFSETQ. The CDR3, as DNA: TGCGCCAGCAGCTTGAACACAGATACGCAGTATTTT. This gives the protein CASSLNTDTQYF. The complete variable domain, with remaining parts taken from reference TRBV5-1 and TRBJ2-3, reads KAGVTQTPRYLIKTRGQQVTLSCSPISGHRSVSWYQQTPGQGLQFLFEYFSETQRNKGNFPGRFSGRQFSNSRSEMNVSTLELGDSALYLCASSLNTDTQYFGPGTRLTVL.